The 30 T cell receptor beta chains below were found in one sample sequenced in a study of blood T cells in healthy people across ages. A second PCR, run for about 6 to 11 cycles, used a sample-barcoded 5' primer plus a J-beta primer mix. From the 5' RACE reads, TCRdb called clonotypes with MiXCR, one entry per CDR3 protein. The data show about 570,000 distinct CDR3 sequences, with 25% to 30% seen just once and approximately 17% held by the top ten. Material for sequencing was blood. The receptors shown here come from a woman aged 70-85 years in good health.

This clonotype was observed a few times. The chain couples TRBV7-3 to TRBJ2-1; TRBD2 is a possible D gene (5 bases). CDR3 length: 13 residues. Germline assignment: CDR1 SGHTA and CDR2 FQGTGA. Trimming took off 5 bases at V and 10 bases at J, with 15 bases between the two ends. The CDR3 DNA reads as TGTGCCAGCAGCCCATATGTCAGAGGGGAGCAGTTCTTC. This encodes CASSPYVRGEQFF.

This clonotype has more than one count but fewer than ten. The V call is TRBV30, the J call TRBJ1-1; the D gene is possibly TRBD1 (6 bases). Germline values: CDR1 GTSNPN, CDR2 SVGIG (reference sequence). Trimming stripped 2 bases from V and 11 bases from J, with 21 bases between. CDR3 length equals 14 residues. The CDR3 sequence: CAWSWSQGSTPAFF. CDR3 bases: TGTGCCTGGAGTTGGTCACAGGGCTCAACTCCTGCTTTCTTT.

This clonotype occurred a few times. This chain connects TRBV21-1 to TRBJ1-6. TRBV21-1 is deemed a pseudogene. The CDR3 is made up of 17 amino acids. The CDR3 DNA reads TGTGCCAGCAGCAAAGCCCGGTCCAGGACGGATAATTCACCCCTCCACTTT. It specifies CASSKARSRTDNSPLHF.

A few counts support this clonotype. The V call is TRBV18, the J call TRBJ2-1; tentatively, D is TRBD2 (5 bases). The CDR3 covers 14 residues. V lost 1 base, J lost 3 bases, and 7 bases lay in between. The germline V gene encodes CDR1 KGHSH and CDR2 LQKENI. CDR3 sequence (DNA): TGTGCCAGCTCACCACGCCGGGACTACAATGAGCAGTTCTTC. Amino acid sequence: CASSPRRDYNEQFF. The full variable domain, its missing parts supplied by reference TRBV18 and TRBJ2-1, is NAGVMQNPRHLVRRRGQEARLRCSPMKGHSHVYWYRQLPEEGLKFMVYLQKENIIDESGMPKERFSAEFPKEGPSILRIQQVVRGDSAAYFCASSPRRDYNEQFFGPGTRLTVL.

V is TRBV12-5 and J is TRBJ2-5, with 14 bases that match TRBD2. J gave up 4 bases and V 5 bases, and 6 bases lay outside the gene matches. Germline V gene sequence: CDR1 LGHNT, CDR2 FRNRAP. This CDR3 has 16 amino acids. CDR3 amino acids: CASGPGLAGGLETQYF. CDR3 DNA: TGTGCTAGTGGTCCTGGACTAGCGGGAGGTCTAGAGACCCAGTACTTC.

This clonotype was counted between two and nine times. V and J are TRBV5-1 and TRBJ1-1, with a weak D call TRBD1 (5 bases). Trimming cost V 2 bases and J 3 bases, with 14 bases left between them. The CDR3 is 15 amino acids. The germline V gene has CDR1 SGHRS and CDR2 YFSETQ. CDR3 nucleotides: TGCGCCAGCAGCTTTATTGGGGGTCGAGACACTGAAGCTTTCTTT. Protein product: CASSFIGGRDTEAFF.

This clonotype was recorded many times. A read error may produce the germline difference seen at one junction end. V gene TRBV4-1 combines with J gene TRBJ2-5; D may be TRBD1 (6 bases). The CDR3 loop spans 15 amino acids. CDR1 is MGHRA and CDR2 is YSYEKL in the germline V gene. The CDR3: CASSLDSSFQGTQYF. CDR3 DNA sequence: TGCGCCAGCAGCCTGGACAGTTCCTTCCAAGGGACCCAGTACTTC.

The chain is built from TRBV2 and TRBJ2-3, with D tentatively TRBD1 (5 bases). The CDR3 has 14 amino acids. Germline V gene sequence: CDR1 SNHLY, CDR2 FYNNEI. With 8 bases removed from V and 6 bases from J, the gap between germline ends came to 18 bases. The CDR3: CASQAGRVDDTQYF. The CDR3 DNA follows: TGTGCCAGCCAGGCCGGCAGGGTCGATGATACGCAGTATTTT.

Turning to this clonotype: The CDR3 carries no conserved terminal phenylalanine or tryptophan, so it likely arises from a read error. V usage is TRBV5-1 and J usage is TRBJ2-3; D not certain. The CDR3 is 15 residues long. Germline assignment: CDR1 SGHRS and CDR2 YFSETQ. The V gene lost 3 bases and the J gene lost 2 bases, with 13 bases spanning the gap. CDR3 in DNA: TGCGCCAGCAGCTCCCTGGCGAGGATCACAGATACGCAGTATCTT. Its protein is CASSSLARITDTQYL.

Only a few counts were recorded for this clonotype. The V and J genes are TRBV7-9 and TRBJ1-2; no firm D call. Deletions cut 2 bases from V and 2 bases from J, with 9 bases between. CDR3 length: 14 amino acids. Germline V gives CDR1 SEHNR, CDR2 FQNEAQ (reference sequence). CDR3 protein: CASSLSAGNYGYTF. CDR3 nucleotide sequence: TGTGCCAGCAGCTTATCTGCGGGAAACTATGGCTACACCTTC.

This clonotype was seen more than once but under ten times. The chain recombines TRBV20-1 with TRBJ2-1, with D perhaps TRBD2 (5 bases). Trimming left V 6 bases short and J 5 bases short, with 20 bases between. The length of the CDR3 is 15 residues. Germline V gives CDR1 DFQATT, CDR2 SNEGSKA (reference sequence). CDR3 bases: TGCAGTGCCGCCAAACTAGAGTTTGGCCACAATGAGCAGTTCTTC. Protein product: CSAAKLEFGHNEQFF.

This clonotype was seen only a few times. The chain uses TRBV6-2 or TRBV6-3 and TRBJ2-5; D is uncertain. There are 14 residues in the CDR3. Trimming took off 7 bases at V and 2 bases at J, with 14 bases between the two ends. The V gene's germline CDR1 is MNHEY and CDR2 SVGEGT. CDR3 in amino acids: CASIVILPQETQYF. CDR3 nucleotide sequence: TGTGCCAGCATCGTTATACTTCCTCAAGAGACCCAGTACTTC.

This clonotype has only a few counts. This chain links TRBV24-1 with TRBJ2-1, with 7 bases that match TRBD1. V gave up 2 bases and J gave up 10 bases; unmatched junction bases: 7. The CDR3 covers 14 residues. From germline, CDR1 is KGHDR and CDR2 SFDVKD. CDR3 DNA sequence: TGTGCCACCAGTGATTCGCGACAGGGTATAGAGCAGTTCTTC. Translating it yields CATSDSRQGIEQFF.

V usage is TRBV18 and J usage is TRBJ2-5; D possibly corresponds to TRBD2 (6 bases). Germline V gene lookup returns CDR1 KGHSH and CDR2 LQKENI. The CDR3 consists of 15 residues. With 3 bases removed from V and 1 base from J, the gap between germline ends came to 12 bases. CDR3: CASSPSSGFQETQYF. The CDR3 DNA is TGTGCCAGCTCACCGTCGAGCGGGTTCCAAGAGACCCAGTACTTC.

This clonotype was seen only a few times. The CDR3, as DNA: TGTGCCAGCAGTTACTCAAGGGGGCAGACTAATGAAAAACTGTTTTTT. Encoded protein: CASSYSRGQTNEKLFF. The chain employs TRBV6-5 and TRBJ1-4; 7 bases fit TRBD1. Germline V gene data show CDR1 as MNHEY and CDR2 as SVGAGI. J gave up 2 bases and V 0 bases, and 3 bases lay outside the gene matches. The CDR3 has 16 residues.

This chain joins TRBV28 and TRBJ1-5, with 8 bases identical to TRBD1. The J segment lost 2 bases and the V segment lost 11 bases, leaving 5 bases of the junction unmatched. CDR3 length equals 13 residues. Germline CDR1 MDHEN, CDR2 SYDVKM. The DNA for the CDR3 is TGTGCCTGTAAGACAGGGGGCAATCAGCCCCAGCATTTT. It codes for CACKTGGNQPQHF.

The J gene is TRBJ2-3, the V gene TRBV9; D might be TRBD2 (6 bases). Germline assignment: CDR1 SGDLS and CDR2 YYNGEE. The V end was cut by 5 bases, the J end by 2 bases, with 15 bases between. The CDR3 has 15 residues. CDR3 nucleotide sequence: TGTGCCAGCAGGAAAACGGGACTGGACACAGATACGCAGTATTTT. Translated, it gives CASRKTGLDTDTQYF. Supplemented by reference TRBV9 and TRBJ2-3, the full variable domain reads DSGVTQTPKHLITATGQRVTLRCSPRSGDLSVYWYQQSLDQGLQFLIQYYNGEERAKGNILERFSAQQFPDLHSELNLSSLELGDSALYFCASRKTGLDTDTQYFGPGTRLTVL.

In its sample, this clonotype was seen a few times. The V call is TRBV7-3, the J call TRBJ1-6, with D possibly matching TRBD1 (6 bases). In germline, CDR1 is SGHTA, CDR2 FQGTGA. Trimming cost V 5 bases and J 11 bases, with 13 bases left between them. The CDR3 has 13 amino acids. The CDR3 coding sequence is TGTGCCAGCAGCCCGAAGGGGGGTGCACCCCTCCACTTT. Its protein product is CASSPKGGAPLHF.

This clonotype was detected many times. This chain connects TRBV6-1 to TRBJ2-1, with 7 positions matching TRBD1. CDR3 length equals 14 residues. Germline assignment: CDR1 MNHNS and CDR2 SASEGT. Unmatched junction bases numbered 9, after V lost 3 bases and J lost 10 bases. CDR3 residues: CASSDSDRVQEQFF. CDR3 bases: TGTGCCAGCAGTGATAGCGACAGGGTCCAAGAGCAGTTCTTC.

The chain has TRBV4-3 and TRBJ2-5; D not certain. CDR3 length: 15 residues. Trimming cost V 4 bases and J 1 base, with 13 bases left between them. CDR1 LGHNA and CDR2 YSLEER come from the germline V gene. The CDR3 coding sequence is TGCGCCAGCAGCCTGAATGGGCGGAGCCAAGAGACCCAGTACTTC. Translation gives CASSLNGRSQETQYF.

This clonotype was counted only a few times. V is TRBV7-6 and J is TRBJ2-2; D unclear. The CDR3 consists of 18 residues. CDR1 is SGHVS, CDR2 FNYEAQ, per germline. Trimming left V 5 bases short and J 4 bases short, with 23 bases between. The CDR3 nucleotides read TGTGCCAGCAGCGATAACGCGGACGTCCTAACCGTCACCGGGGAGCTGTTTTTT. Its translation: CASSDNADVLTVTGELFF.

This clonotype was seen only a few times. The chain couples TRBV6-1 to TRBJ1-5; weak D call: TRBD1 (5 bases). The V and J ends lost 6 bases and 6 bases respectively, with 18 bases between them. The V gene's germline CDR1 is MNHNS and CDR2 SASEGT. This CDR3 has 15 amino acids. CDR3 residues: CASRPGLSSGQPQHF. The CDR3 bases are TGTGCCAGCAGACCGGGACTGAGTAGTGGTCAGCCCCAGCATTTT.

The chain combines TRBV7-2 with TRBJ2-3; 8 bases map to TRBD1. Trimming cost V 3 bases and J 1 base; bases outside gene matches: 3. The germline CDR1 and CDR2 sequences are SGHTA and FQGNSA. The CDR3 loop spans 15 amino acids. The CDR3 region has the DNA TGTGCCAGCAGCTTGGGACAGGCAGGCACAGATACGCAGTATTTT. This gives the protein CASSLGQAGTDTQYF.

The rearrangement joins TRBV19 to TRBJ1-1; D gene ambiguous. This CDR3 has 17 amino acids. V was cut by 3 bases and J by 0 bases, with 17 bases left in between. Germline lookup yields CDR1 LNHDA and CDR2 SQIVND (reference sequence). In DNA, the CDR3 is TGTGCCAGTAGTATCCTGCCCCAGGCACTCATGAACACTGAAGCTTTCTTT. It specifies CASSILPQALMNTEAFF.

This chain links TRBV7-9 with TRBJ2-3, with 10 bases fitting TRBD2. This CDR3 is 16 amino acids long. Germline CDR1 SEHNR, CDR2 FQNEAQ (reference sequence). V dropped 1 base and J dropped 2; count of bases not matched to a gene: 3. CDR3: CASSLVAGGITDTQYF. The CDR3 bases are TGTGCCAGCAGCTTAGTAGCGGGAGGAATCACAGATACGCAGTATTTT. The whole variable domain, remainder taken from reference TRBV7-9 and TRBJ2-3, is DTGVSQNPRHKITKRGQNVTFRCDPISEHNRLYWYRQTLGQGPEFLTYFQNEAQLEKSRLLSDRFSAERPKGSFSTLEIQRTEQGDSAMYLCASSLVAGGITDTQYFGPGTRLTVL.

V usage is TRBV25-1 and J usage is TRBJ2-3; 8 bases fit TRBD2. This CDR3 region has 12 residues. With V trimmed by 8 bases and J by 6 bases, 4 bases remained unmatched. Germline loops: CDR1 MGHDK, CDR2 SYGVNS. CDR3 DNA sequence: TGTGCCAGCGGGCGGGGGGCCGATACGCAGTATTTT. Its translation: CASGRGADTQYF.

This clonotype appeared many times. Germline is not matched at one junction end, which may reflect a read error. The J gene is TRBJ2-6, the V gene TRBV7-2, with a weak D call TRBD1 (6 bases). Per the germline V gene, CDR1 is SGHTA and CDR2 is FQGNSA. The length of the CDR3 is 14 residues. In DNA, the CDR3 is TGTGCCAGCAGCTTATCGGCAGGGGCTAACGTCCTGACTTTC. Translation: CASSLSAGANVLTF.

The J gene is TRBJ2-2, the V gene TRBV20-1, with 10 nucleotides matching TRBD2. This CDR3 has 17 amino acids. Trimming took 1 base from V and 5 from J; bases not matched to a gene: 10. Per the germline V gene, CDR1 is DFQATT and CDR2 is SNEGSKA (reference sequence). Here the CDR3 reads CSARVQTGTSATGELFF. The CDR3 DNA follows: TGCAGTGCTAGAGTCCAAACCGGGACTAGCGCTACCGGGGAGCTGTTTTTT.

This clonotype was seen a handful of times. Written as DNA, the CDR3 is TGCGCCAGCAGCTTGCTCCCGGGGCCCCAAGAGACCCAGTACTTC. Translating it yields CASSLLPGPQETQYF. The chain carries TRBV5-1 and TRBJ2-5; D possibly matches TRBD1 or TRBD2 (5 bases each). Per germline, CDR1 SGHRS and CDR2 YFSETQ. The length of the CDR3 is 15 residues. V dropped 1 base and J dropped 1 base, with 11 bases sitting between them.

The chain employs TRBV7-3 and TRBJ2-1; 9 bases map to TRBD1. Trimming cost V 3 bases and J 7 bases; bases outside gene matches: 4. This CDR3 has 14 amino acids. Germline CDR1 and CDR2: SGHTA and FQGTGA. The chain's CDR3 is CASSFGQGRNEQFF. CDR3 nucleotide sequence: TGTGCCAGCAGCTTCGGACAGGGGAGAAATGAGCAGTTCTTC.